Shown below are 28 T cell receptor beta chains from a single sample sequenced in a study of human T cells and chemical hapten exposure (dated by TCRdb to 2020 to 2023). The method behind the library was 5' RACE. Sequencing was performed on an Illumina MiSeq. TCRdb ran its own pipeline on the public reads, namely fastp trimming at Q25 and MiXCR clone calling, and kept in-frame beta chains. Rows with one shared CDR3 protein collapse into an entry with the most common genes and DNA. The sample table records approximately 140,000 distinct CDR3 sequences; about 4% of these occur just once. The ten largest make up 1.3% to 1.5% of the sample. Unfractionated whole blood was collected in Tempus Blood RNA tubes, and total RNA was extracted from that blood. The origin of the receptors is a female donor in good health.

This clonotype was found a few times. The rearrangement links TRBV29-1 to TRBJ1-1, with a tentative D call TRBD1 (5 bases). Germline values: CDR1 SQVTM, CDR2 ANQGSEA. Trimming cost V 7 bases and J 5 bases, with 17 bases left between them. The CDR3 runs 13 residues. CDR3 sequence: CSGGGRSKTEAFF. DNA for the CDR3: TGCAGCGGGGGGGGGAGGTCTAAGACTGAAGCTTTCTTT.

This clonotype was seen only a few times. This rearrangement joins TRBV12-3 or TRBV12-4 to TRBJ1-5; D remains unclear. V lost 5 bases to trimming and J lost 1 base, with 6 bases between them. This CDR3 is built from 13 residues. For the CDR3, the DNA is TGTGCCAGCAGTGCGGACAGCAATCAGCCCCAGCATTTT. It translates to CASSADSNQPQHF.

This clonotype was detected a few times. This sequence joins TRBV12-3 or TRBV12-4 and TRBJ2-4, with D possibly being TRBD2 (7 bases). V was trimmed by 2 bases and J by 5 bases, leaving 13 bases between them. This CDR3 region has 15 residues. The CDR3 region is CASSLRGGAENIQYF. CDR3 DNA: TGTGCCAGCAGTTTAAGGGGGGGGGCAGAAAACATTCAGTACTTC.

This clonotype was observed a few times. At one of its ends the junction is not consistent with the germline gene, which may arise from a read error. The chain uses TRBV5-6 and TRBJ1-2; D is undetermined. The CDR3 spans 15 residues. Germline CDR1 reads SGHDT; CDR2 reads YYEEEE. The CDR3 nucleotides are TGTGCCAGCAGCCGAACGTTACAGCTTAACGATGGCTACACCTTC. It encodes CASSRTLQLNDGYTF. Based on the CDR3 plus reference TRBV5-6 and TRBJ1-2, the full variable domain is DAGVTQSPTHLIKTRGQQVTLRCSPKSGHDTVSWYQQALGQGPQFIFQYYEEEERQRGNFPDRFSGHQFPNYSSELNVNALLLGDSALYLCASSRTLQLNDGYTFGSGTRLTVV.

The chain has TRBV12-3 or TRBV12-4 and TRBJ1-2, with D unresolved. The CDR3 is made up of 12 amino acids. V lost 7 bases, J lost 4 bases, and 10 bases lay in between. The chain's CDR3 is CASTHTLYGYTF. The CDR3 DNA is TGTGCCAGCACCCACACCCTCTATGGCTACACCTTC.

This clonotype was recorded many times. The chain combines TRBV7-8 with TRBJ1-1, with 10 bases lining up with TRBD1. The CDR3 length is 14 residues. Unmatched junction bases numbered 8, after V lost 5 bases and J lost 8 bases. Germline V gene data show CDR1 as SGHVS and CDR2 as FQNEAQ. The CDR3: CASSHPGQGTEAFF. The CDR3 DNA reads as TGTGCCAGCAGCCACCCGGGACAGGGGACCGAAGCTTTCTTT.

The table lists this clonotype with many counts. The chain uses TRBV12-3 or TRBV12-4 and TRBJ2-3; 8 bases are a match to TRBD2. Trimming at V came to 2 bases and at J to 6 bases, leaving 19 bases not matched to a gene. The CDR3 runs 19 residues. CDR3 coding DNA: TGTGCCAGCAGTTTACGGCTAGCGGGCGGGCCCGCCCGGCCGGATACGCAGTATTTT. Translating gives CASSLRLAGGPARPDTQYF.

This clonotype was picked up many times. The rearrangement joins TRBV12-3 or TRBV12-4 to TRBJ1-5; weak D call: TRBD1 (5 bases). V was cut by 6 bases and J by 5 bases, with 14 bases left in between. The CDR3 consists of 14 residues. The CDR3 sequence is CASRSGMDHQPQHF. The CDR3, as DNA: TGTGCCAGCAGGTCAGGGATGGATCATCAGCCCCAGCATTTT.

This clonotype was detected many times. The gene calls are TRBV6-1 and TRBJ1-1; 7 bases fit TRBD1. V lost 8 bases to trimming and J lost 4 bases; unmatched junction nucleotides: 7. The CDR3 length is 13 residues. Germline CDR1 is MNHNS and CDR2 is SASEGT. The CDR3 region is CASGDRVVTEAFF. The CDR3, as DNA: TGTGCCAGCGGAGACAGGGTAGTCACTGAAGCTTTCTTT.

Ten or more counts support this clonotype. In DNA form, the CDR3 reads TGCAGCGGTGAGTCGGGAACCGAAGCTTTCTTT. Its protein is CSGESGTEAFF. The J gene is TRBJ1-1, the V gene TRBV29-1; no clear D. Trimming shortened V by 7 bases and J by 8 bases, and 14 bases separated the two germline ends. Germline values: CDR1 SQVTM, CDR2 ANQGSEA. The CDR3 length is 11 residues.

This clonotype was observed at least ten times. The chain employs TRBV25-1 and TRBJ1-5; D not certain. Germline CDR1 is MGHDK and CDR2 is SYGVNS. V lost 4 bases, J lost 6 bases, and 13 bases lay in between. The CDR3 is made up of 14 amino acids. CDR3: CASSVGLGSQPQHF. The DNA for the CDR3 is TGTGCCAGCAGTGTCGGACTCGGAAGTCAGCCCCAGCATTTT. The full variable domain, with the rest looked up from reference TRBV25-1 and TRBJ1-5, is EADIYQTPRYLVIGTGKKITLECSQTMGHDKMYWYQQDPGMELHLIHYSYGVNSTEKGDLSSESTVSRIRTEHFPLTLESARPSHTSQYLCASSVGLGSQPQHFGDGTRLSIL.

This clonotype was observed many times. The V gene is TRBV24-1, the J gene TRBJ2-5; 9 positions match TRBD2. CDR1 and CDR2 (germline): KGHDR, SFDVKD. CDR3 length: 15 residues. The J segment lost 1 base and the V segment lost 6 bases, leaving 5 bases of the junction unmatched. CDR3 bases: TGTGCCACCAGTTTCACAGCGGGGGGCCAAGAGACCCAGTACTTC. Translated: CATSFTAGGQETQYF.

This clonotype was counted at least ten times. The CDR3 loop is CASSLLTHETQYF. CDR3 nucleotides: TGCGCCAGCAGCTTGTTGACGCATGAGACCCAGTACTTC. The chain uses TRBV5-1 and TRBJ2-5; D uncertain. The CDR3 is 13 residues long. Germline CDR1 reads SGHRS; CDR2 reads YFSETQ. Trimming stripped 1 base from V and 5 bases from J, with 9 bases between. The full variable domain, in which reference TRBV5-1 and TRBJ2-5 provide the parts outside the CDR3, is KAGVTQTPRYLIKTRGQQVTLSCSPISGHRSVSWYQQTPGQGLQFLFEYFSETQRNKGNFPGRFSGRQFSNSRSEMNVSTLELGDSALYLCASSLLTHETQYFGPGTRLLVL.

This clonotype occurred many times. The J gene is TRBJ2-3, the V gene TRBV7-9, with a tentative D call TRBD2 (7 bases). The CDR3 loop spans 16 amino acids. Between the trimmed V and J ends, which lost 1 base and 1 base, there was a span of 12 bases. Germline CDR1 is SEHNR and CDR2 is FQNEAQ (reference sequence). CDR3 sequence reads: CASSLDAGARTDTQYF. CDR3 bases: TGTGCCAGCAGCTTAGATGCGGGGGCGCGCACAGATACGCAGTATTTT.

This clonotype occurred many times. The genes are TRBV12-3 or TRBV12-4 and TRBJ1-1, with no clear D. Trimming shortened V by 6 bases and J by 0 bases, and 20 bases separated the two germline ends. CDR3 length: 17 amino acids. The CDR3 bases are TGTGCCAGCAGGCAGCAGTTGTCTTACTCCATGAACACTGAAGCTTTCTTT. Translation gives CASRQQLSYSMNTEAFF.

Of note for this clonotype: Its ends do not fully match the called genes, so a read error is possible. The chain couples TRBV6-5 to TRBJ2-2, with 7 bases aligning to TRBD1. The germline gives CDR1 MNHEY, CDR2 SVGAGI. This CDR3 region has 18 residues. The CDR3, as DNA: TGTGCCAGCAGTTACTCGCTCGATTGGGACAGCAGCACCGGGGAGCCGTTTTTT. It yields the protein CASSYSLDWDSSTGEPFF.

The chain uses TRBV30 and TRBJ1-3; TRBD1 matches at 7 bases. CDR1 and CDR2 from the germline V gene are GTSNPN and SVGIG (reference sequence). The CDR3 is made up of 16 amino acids. The V segment lost 3 bases and the J segment 0 bases; nucleotides outside the gene matches: 8. CDR3 coding DNA: TGTGCCTGGAGGTGGGGGACAGCCAACTCTGGAAACACCATATATTTT. Amino acid sequence: CAWRWGTANSGNTIYF.

In this sample, this clonotype turned up many times. The rearrangement uses TRBV7-8 and TRBJ1-3; TRBD1 agrees at 9 bases. Germline V gene lookup returns CDR1 SGHVS and CDR2 FQNEAQ. V lost 5 bases to trimming and J lost 8 bases; unmatched junction nucleotides: 19. The CDR3 consists of 18 residues. CDR3 sequence (DNA): TGTGCCAGCAGCCCCTATATTGGGACAGGGTCGGGGTTTGACACCATATATTTT. This sequence encodes CASSPYIGTGSGFDTIYF.

Of note for this clonotype: This clone may be a read error of a much larger clone one base away. V and J are TRBV5-4 and TRBJ1-4, with D possibly matching TRBD1 (6 bases). Germline loops: CDR1 SGHNT, CDR2 YYREEE (reference sequence). The CDR3 consists of 14 residues. Trimming stripped 4 bases from V and 4 bases from J, with 11 bases between. The CDR3 protein is CASSLDSYNEKLFF. The CDR3 region has the DNA TGTGCCAGCAGCCTGGACAGTTATAATGAAAAACTGTTTTTT.

This clonotype appeared a few times. The rearrangement joins TRBV30 to TRBJ2-3; D is perhaps TRBD2 (5 bases). Trimming took off 2 bases at V and 6 bases at J, with 18 bases between the two ends. This CDR3 region has 15 residues. Germline V gene data show CDR1 as GTSNPN and CDR2 as SVGIG (reference sequence). In DNA form, the CDR3 reads TGTGCCTGGAGTATACCGGGATCCGTCGGGGATACGCAGTATTTT. Translated, it gives CAWSIPGSVGDTQYF.

This clonotype was picked up many times. The chain couples TRBV25-1 to TRBJ1-4; 9 nucleotides align to TRBD1. The germline V gene encodes CDR1 MGHDK and CDR2 SYGVNS. CDR3 length equals 15 residues. The V segment lost 7 bases and the J segment 7 bases; nucleotides outside the gene matches: 10. In nucleotides, the CDR3 is TGTGCCAGCACCCCCGGGACAGGGATTGCTGAAAAACTGTTTTTT. Translated, it gives CASTPGTGIAEKLFF.

This clonotype showed up many times. The chain recombines TRBV3-1 with TRBJ2-2; possible D gene TRBD2, 6 bases. The germline CDR1 and CDR2 sequences are LGHDT and YNNKEL (reference sequence). V was cut by 0 bases and J by 1 base, with 18 bases left in between. The CDR3 spans 19 residues. The CDR3 spells CASSQDLPRRALNTGELFF. CDR3 DNA: TGTGCCAGCAGCCAAGATCTTCCACGGAGGGCCCTGAACACCGGGGAGCTGTTTTTT. The full variable domain, with the rest looked up from reference TRBV3-1 and TRBJ2-2, is DTAVSQTPKYLVTQMGNDKSIKCEQNLGHDTMYWYKQDSKKFLKIMFSYNNKELIINETVPNRFSPKSPDKAHLNLHINSLELGDSAVYFCASSQDLPRRALNTGELFFGEGSRLTVL.

This clonotype has a count of ten or more. The rearrangement uses TRBV12-3 or TRBV12-4 and TRBJ2-1, with 11 bases matching TRBD2. The CDR3 runs to 14 residues. J was trimmed by 7 bases and V by 6 bases; bases with no gene match: 5. The CDR3 is CASRLAGATNEQFF. The CDR3 nucleotides are TGTGCCAGCAGACTAGCGGGGGCCACTAATGAGCAGTTCTTC.

This clonotype was picked up many times. CDR3 nucleotide sequence: TGCGCCAGCAGCCCGGGACAGAGCTCTAATTCACCCCTCCACTTT. Residues: CASSPGQSSNSPLHF. J is TRBJ1-6 and V is TRBV5-1; TRBD1 matches at 7 bases. The CDR3 length is 15 residues. The V segment lost 4 bases and the J segment 6 bases; nucleotides outside the gene matches: 7. Germline V lookup: CDR1 SGHRS, CDR2 YFSETQ.

This clonotype was picked up many times. The J gene is TRBJ2-3, the V gene TRBV2; D is unclear. Germline CDR1 reads SNHLY; CDR2 reads FYNNEI. The CDR3 runs to 14 residues. V lost 6 bases and J lost 2, with 12 bases in between. This CDR3 reads CASREPLPTDTQYF. The DNA of the CDR3 is TGTGCCAGCAGGGAACCCCTGCCCACAGATACGCAGTATTTT.

J is TRBJ1-1 and V is TRBV7-3; possibly TRBD1 for D (5 bases). The CDR3 spans 13 residues. The V end lost 5 bases, the J end lost 1 base, and 8 bases lay between the germline ends. Germline loops: CDR1 SGHTA, CDR2 FQGTGA. CDR3 bases: TGTGCCAGCAGCCCGGGACGGAACACTGAAGCTTTCTTT. It encodes CASSPGRNTEAFF.

This clonotype came up many times. This chain links TRBV7-2 with TRBJ2-3; 7 bases align to TRBD1. Germline assignment: CDR1 SGHTA and CDR2 FQGNSA. The CDR3 covers 16 residues. Unmatched junction bases numbered 10, after V lost 5 bases and J lost 2 bases. The CDR3 here is CASSLDRVGFTDTQYF. The CDR3 DNA sequence: TGTGCCAGCAGCCTCGACAGGGTTGGGTTCACAGATACGCAGTATTTT.

This clonotype was counted only a few times. The chain uses TRBV13 and TRBJ2-1; 9 bases map to TRBD2. There are 16 residues in the CDR3. V trimming: 4 bases; J trimming: 2 bases; junction bases outside the gene matches: 6. The germline V gene has CDR1 PRHDT and CDR2 FYEKMQ (reference sequence). Here the CDR3 reads CASSSPSGVPYNEQFF. As DNA, the CDR3 is TGTGCCAGCAGCTCGCCTAGCGGGGTCCCCTACAATGAGCAGTTCTTC.